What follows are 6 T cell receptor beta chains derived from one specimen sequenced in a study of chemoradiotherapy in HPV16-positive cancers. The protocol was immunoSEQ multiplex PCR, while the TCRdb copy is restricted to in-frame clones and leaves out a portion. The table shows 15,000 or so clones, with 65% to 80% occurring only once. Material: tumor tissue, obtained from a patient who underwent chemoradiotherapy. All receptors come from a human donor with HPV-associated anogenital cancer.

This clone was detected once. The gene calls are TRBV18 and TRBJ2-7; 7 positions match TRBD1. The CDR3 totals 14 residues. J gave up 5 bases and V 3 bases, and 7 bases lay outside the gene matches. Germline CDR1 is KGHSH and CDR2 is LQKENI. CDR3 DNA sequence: TGTGCCAGCTCACCGACGACAGGGACGGACGAGCAGTACTTC. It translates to CASSPTTGTDEQYF.

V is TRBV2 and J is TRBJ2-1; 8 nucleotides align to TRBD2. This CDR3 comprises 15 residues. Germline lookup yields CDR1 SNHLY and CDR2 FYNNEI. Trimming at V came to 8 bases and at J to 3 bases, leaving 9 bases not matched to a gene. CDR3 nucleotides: TGTGCCAGCTTCACTGAGCGGGAGAGCTACAATGAGCAGTTCTTC. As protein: CASFTERESYNEQFF.

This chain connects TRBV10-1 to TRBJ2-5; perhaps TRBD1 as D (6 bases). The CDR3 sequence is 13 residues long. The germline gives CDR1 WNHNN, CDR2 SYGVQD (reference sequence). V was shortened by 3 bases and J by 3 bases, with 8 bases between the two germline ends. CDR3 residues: CASSDPGEETQYF. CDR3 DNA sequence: TGCGCCAGCAGTGACCCAGGGGAAGAGACCCAGTACTTC.

The CDR3 loop reads CASSQEKSSYNSPLHF. The CDR3 bases are TGCGCCAGCAGCCAAGAGAAGAGCTCCTATAATTCACCCCTCCACTTT. V is TRBV4-1 and J is TRBJ1-6, with D unclear. The CDR3 is made up of 16 amino acids. Germline assignment: CDR1 MGHRA and CDR2 YSYEKL. The ends were cut back, 0 bases at V and 0 bases at J, with 6 bases in the middle.

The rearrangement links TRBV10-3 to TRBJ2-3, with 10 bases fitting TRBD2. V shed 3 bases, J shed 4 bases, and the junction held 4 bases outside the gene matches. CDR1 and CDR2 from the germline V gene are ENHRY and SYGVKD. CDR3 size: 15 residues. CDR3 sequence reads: CAISDLAGGSDTQYF. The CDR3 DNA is TGTGCCATCAGTGATTTAGCGGGAGGCTCAGATACGCAGTATTTT.

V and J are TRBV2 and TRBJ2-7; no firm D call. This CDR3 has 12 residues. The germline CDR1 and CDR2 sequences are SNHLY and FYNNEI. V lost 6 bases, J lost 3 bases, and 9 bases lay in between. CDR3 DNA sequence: TGTGCCAGCAGCTTTGACATCTACGAGCAGTACTTC. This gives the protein CASSFDIYEQYF. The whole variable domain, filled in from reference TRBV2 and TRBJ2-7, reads EPEVTQTPSHQVTQMGQEVILRCVPISNHLYFYWYRQILGQKVEFLVSFYNNEISEKSEIFDDQFSVERPDGSNFTLKIRSTKLEDSAMYFCASSFDIYEQYFGPGTRLTVT.